The 2 T cell receptor beta chains below were found in one sample sequenced in a study of CD4 T cells in relation to SARS-CoV-2 and coronaviruses. No antigen has been assigned to these receptors. The unexposed donors gave CD4+ T cells in about 2010-2019, prior to COVID-19. The cells were cultured for under twelve days before CD4+ T cells were isolated. Produced via immunoSEQ multiplex PCR; TCRdb's table is partial and in-frame only. The sample gives some 22,000 clones, less than 70% of which show up once; 9.5% to 11% is in the top ten. The sequencing input was CD4+ T cells from PBMCs, cultured in vitro. The receptor set was obtained from a human donor in good health.

This clone turned up a few times. The CDR3 nucleotides read TGTGCCAGCAGCCCTTTTGTTGCGGGAGGGCCTACGAGCAGTTGGTCTCAGTACTTC. Amino acid sequence: CASSPFVAGGPTSSWSQYF. The gene calls are TRBV7-3 and TRBJ2-7; TRBD2 agrees at 9 bases. This CDR3 comprises 19 residues. The germline V gene has CDR1 SGHTA and CDR2 FQGTGA. V lost 5 bases and J lost 10; bases outside the gene matches: 27.

The chain joins TRBV3-1 (or the pseudogene TRBV3-2) to TRBJ1-4; D uncertain. This CDR3 comprises 14 residues. V dropped 4 bases and J dropped 10 bases, with 16 bases sitting between them. CDR1 is LGHDT, CDR2 YNNKEL, per germline (reference sequence). The DNA for the CDR3 is TGTGCCAGCAGCCTCCACTCCGTAGATGGAAAACTGTTTTTT. Its translation: CASSLHSVDGKLFF.